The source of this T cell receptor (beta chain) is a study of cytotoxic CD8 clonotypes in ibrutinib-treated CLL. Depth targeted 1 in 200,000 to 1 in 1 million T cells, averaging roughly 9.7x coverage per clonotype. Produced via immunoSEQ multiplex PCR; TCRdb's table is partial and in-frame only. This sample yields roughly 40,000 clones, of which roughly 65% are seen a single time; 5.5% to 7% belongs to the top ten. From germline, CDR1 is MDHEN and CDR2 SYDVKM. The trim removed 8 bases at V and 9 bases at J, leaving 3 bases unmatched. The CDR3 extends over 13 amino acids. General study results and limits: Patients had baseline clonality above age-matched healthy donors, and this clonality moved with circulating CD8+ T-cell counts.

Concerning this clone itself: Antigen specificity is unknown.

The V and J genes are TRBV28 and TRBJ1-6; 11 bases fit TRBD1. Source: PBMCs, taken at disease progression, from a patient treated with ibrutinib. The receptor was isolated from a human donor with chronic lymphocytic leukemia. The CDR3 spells CASGTGGPSPLHF. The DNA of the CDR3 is TGTGCCAGCGGGACAGGGGGTCCTTCACCCCTCCACTTT.